These 24 T cell receptor beta chains came from one sample sequenced in a study of T-cell reconstitution after alpha-beta-depleted transplantation in children. It was with unique molecular identifiers that the TCRbeta library was prepared. Using its own MiXCR run on the PCR reads, TCRdb lists one record per CDR3 protein. The sample shows hundreds of thousands of distinct CDR3 sequences, 15% to 20% of them seen only once. Sequencing was performed on PBMCs, mostly from graft donor cells, taken 360 days after TCRalphabeta/CD19-depleted stem cell transplant. The receptors stem from a boy younger than two who had a stem cell transplant for Wiskott-Aldrich syndrome, so the T cells may come from the graft donor.

The sample holds a few counts of this clonotype. V gene TRBV7-8 combines with J gene TRBJ2-7; D call uncertain. CDR1 SGHVS and CDR2 FQNEAQ come from the germline V gene. V was cut by 5 bases and J by 1 base, with 15 bases left in between. The CDR3 spans 15 residues. CDR3 DNA: TGTGCCAGCAGCCCCGAGCGCCCGGCTTCCTACGAGCAGTACTTC. Translated: CASSPERPASYEQYF. Full variable domain (remainder filled in from reference TRBV7-8 and TRBJ2-7): GAGVSQSPRYKVAKRGQDVALRCDPISGHVSLFWYQQALGQGPEFLTYFQNEAQLDKSGLPSDRFFAERPEGSVSTLKIQRTQQEDSAVYLCASSPERPASYEQYFGPGTRLTVT.

In its sample, this clonotype was seen a few times. The V gene is TRBV28, the J gene TRBJ2-7; TRBD1 matches 8 bases. In germline, CDR1 is MDHEN, CDR2 SYDVKM. The CDR3 totals 15 residues. V lost 8 bases, J lost 11 bases, and 20 bases stayed unmatched. The CDR3, as DNA: TGTGCCAGCGGCCTCGGGACAGGCTTTTCTCCTGGAAAGTACTTC. This encodes CASGLGTGFSPGKYF.

In this sample, this clonotype turned up a few times. The chain links TRBV9 to TRBJ2-7, with a tentative D call TRBD1 (6 bases). The CDR3 sequence is 14 residues long. Germline lookup yields CDR1 SGDLS and CDR2 YYNGEE. The germline V and J ends were trimmed by 4 bases and 1 base, with 12 bases remaining between them. CDR3 protein: CASSPGDHSYEQYF. In DNA form, the CDR3 reads TGTGCCAGCAGCCCAGGGGACCATTCCTACGAGCAGTACTTC.

A few counts support this clonotype. V is TRBV4-1 and J is TRBJ1-5, with D perhaps TRBD1 (6 bases). The CDR3 has 15 amino acids. The V gene's germline CDR1 is MGHRA and CDR2 YSYEKL. V gave up 0 bases and J gave up 2 bases, with 8 bases separating them. The CDR3 reads CASSQDDRRNQPQHF. The CDR3 DNA reads TGCGCCAGCAGCCAAGACGACAGGCGCAATCAGCCCCAGCATTTT.

A few counts support this clonotype. This sequence joins TRBV6-2 or TRBV6-3 and TRBJ2-1, with 11 bases identical to TRBD2. V shed 2 bases and J 4 bases; nucleotides not matched to a gene: 1. Germline CDR1 reads MNHEY; CDR2 reads SVGEGT. There are 15 residues in the CDR3. CDR3 region: CASSYRTSGYNEQFF. The CDR3 coding sequence is TGTGCCAGCAGTTACCGGACTAGCGGGTACAATGAGCAGTTCTTC.

The chain uses TRBV12-3 or TRBV12-4 and TRBJ2-7; D gene ambiguous. V lost 8 bases, J lost 3 bases, and 20 bases lay in between. There are 15 residues in the CDR3. The CDR3 DNA reads TGTGCCAGCGCTCTATGGGGAACCGGAAGCTACGAGCAGTACTTC. Protein product: CASALWGTGSYEQYF.

This clonotype came up a few times. The chain uses TRBV10-3 and TRBJ2-7; no firm D call. Trimming removed 3 bases at V and 6 bases at J, with 9 bases between. The CDR3 consists of 12 residues. Germline assignment: CDR1 ENHRY and CDR2 SYGVKD. CDR3 residues: CAISEGPGEQYF. The CDR3, as DNA: TGTGCCATCAGTGAAGGACCGGGCGAGCAGTACTTC.

This clonotype showed up just a few times. The chain links TRBV6-6 to TRBJ2-7, with 10 bases identical to TRBD1. Germline CDR1 MNHNY, CDR2 SVGAGI (reference sequence). Trimming at V came to 5 bases and at J to 5 bases, leaving 0 bases not matched to a gene. CDR3 length: 12 amino acids. CDR3 coding DNA: TGTGCCAGCAGTGGGACAGGGGACGAGCAGTACTTC. Amino acid sequence: CASSGTGDEQYF.

CDR3: CASSYARSLYEQYF. The CDR3 coding sequence is TGTGCCAGCAGTTATGCGCGGTCCCTCTACGAGCAGTACTTC. V gene TRBV6-5 combines with J gene TRBJ2-7; D is uncertain. Germline V CDR1 and CDR2: MNHEY, SVGAGI. V was shortened by 3 bases and J by 3 bases, with 12 bases between the two germline ends. This CDR3 region has 14 residues.

The CDR3 region is CASSQEPGADTQYF. The CDR3 DNA is TGTGCCAGCAGCCAAGAGCCGGGGGCAGATACGCAGTATTTT. The chain links TRBV3-1 to TRBJ2-3; tentatively, D is TRBD2 (6 bases). Germline V CDR1 and CDR2: LGHDT, YNNKEL (reference sequence). This CDR3 contains 14 residues. V lost 0 bases, J lost 4 bases, and 8 bases lay in between.

This clonotype has a handful of counts. V is TRBV24-1 and J is TRBJ2-3; no definite D call. The V gene's germline CDR1 is KGHDR and CDR2 SFDVKD. V was shortened by 3 bases and J by 6 bases, with 15 bases between the two germline ends. CDR3 length: 15 residues. The CDR3 region has the DNA TGTGCCACCAGTGATCCTTACTTAGCTGGGGATACGCAGTATTTT. This codes for CATSDPYLAGDTQYF.

This clonotype was found a few times. V is TRBV19 and J is TRBJ2-4, with D tentatively TRBD2 (6 bases). CDR1 is LNHDA, CDR2 SQIVND, per germline (reference sequence). This CDR3 has 17 residues. V was shortened by 3 bases and J by 0 bases, with 15 bases between the two germline ends. The CDR3 DNA is TGTGCCAGTAGTATCTCCCGGGAGCCTCTAGCCAAAAACATTCAGTACTTC. Amino acids: CASSISREPLAKNIQYF.

The sample holds a few counts of this clonotype. This chain connects TRBV6-2 or TRBV6-3 to TRBJ2-7, with D perhaps TRBD1 (5 bases). CDR1 is MNHEY, CDR2 SVGEGT, per germline. The CDR3 spans 12 residues. Trimming shortened V by 6 bases and J by 5 bases, and 11 bases separated the two germline ends. The CDR3 sequence: CASRYGHNEQYF. In DNA, the CDR3 is TGTGCCAGCAGATATGGACATAACGAGCAGTACTTC.

J is TRBJ2-1 and V is TRBV29-1; TRBD1 agrees at 10 bases. Germline V CDR1 and CDR2: SQVTM, ANQGSEA. V was pared by 6 bases and J by 2 bases, with 10 bases of the junction left unmatched. This CDR3 has 16 amino acids. The CDR3 DNA reads as TGCAGCGTCCAAAGGGGGGACAGGGGTCCCTACAATGAGCAGTTCTTC. It is translated as CSVQRGDRGPYNEQFF.

The chain links TRBV18 to TRBJ1-1; 8 bases line up with TRBD1. The CDR3 has 15 amino acids. Trimming cost V 0 bases and J 7 bases; bases outside gene matches: 7. CDR1 KGHSH and CDR2 LQKENI come from the germline V gene. CDR3 residues: CASSPPVRGRNEAFF. For the CDR3, the DNA is TGTGCCAGCTCACCACCTGTCAGGGGGCGAAATGAAGCTTTCTTT.

In this sample, this clonotype turned up once. CDR3 loop: CATSDLPWTGGRETQYF. CDR3 DNA: TGTGCCACCAGTGATTTGCCATGGACAGGGGGCAGAGAGACCCAGTACTTC. V usage is TRBV24-1 and J usage is TRBJ2-5; TRBD1 aligns across 11 bases. J was trimmed by 4 bases and V by 0 bases; bases with no gene match: 6. CDR3 length: 17 amino acids. Germline loops: CDR1 KGHDR, CDR2 SFDVKD.

The chain recombines TRBV5-1 with TRBJ2-1, with D unclear. The CDR3 extends over 15 amino acids. Germline lookup yields CDR1 SGHRS and CDR2 YFSETQ. The V end lost 3 bases, the J end lost 0 bases, and 10 bases lay between the germline ends. This CDR3 reads CASSYSTGSYNEQFF. The CDR3 nucleotides are TGCGCCAGCAGCTACTCCACGGGCTCCTACAATGAGCAGTTCTTC.

V gene TRBV29-1 combines with J gene TRBJ2-1; a possible D gene is TRBD1 (6 bases). The CDR3 is 15 residues long. Germline CDR1 SQVTM, CDR2 ANQGSEA. V gave up 1 base and J gave up 7 bases, with 17 bases separating them. The CDR3 region has the DNA TGCAGCGTTGAAGTGTGGGCCAGGGGTAGAAATGAGCAGTTCTTC. Residues: CSVEVWARGRNEQFF.

This chain uses TRBV5-5 with TRBJ2-1; D uncertain. The V gene's germline CDR1 is SGHKS and CDR2 YYEKEE (reference sequence). CDR3 size: 16 residues. V was pared by 0 bases and J by 5 bases, with 15 bases between. Here the CDR3 DNA reads TGTGCCAGCAGCTTGGGACCGCCCTTACGAGACAATGAGCAGTTCTTC. It yields the protein CASSLGPPLRDNEQFF.

The table lists this clonotype with a few counts. The chain uses TRBV24-1 and TRBJ2-2; either TRBD1 or TRBD2 may supply D (6 bases each). Germline CDR1 is KGHDR and CDR2 is SFDVKD. The CDR3 loop spans 14 amino acids. The V end was cut by 9 bases, the J end by 0 bases, with 10 bases between. CDR3 region: CATRRGANTGELFF. Written as DNA, the CDR3 is TGTGCCACCCGGAGGGGGGCGAACACCGGGGAGCTGTTTTTT.

This clonotype came up a few times. This chain connects TRBV29-1 to TRBJ2-5; unclear D gene. The CDR3 consists of 14 residues. The ends were cut back, 8 bases at V and 0 bases at J, with 16 bases in the middle. Germline assignment: CDR1 SQVTM and CDR2 ANQGSEA. For the CDR3, the DNA is TGCAGCTTCCTGCCTCAGTCCGACCAAGAGACCCAGTACTTC. It is translated as CSFLPQSDQETQYF.

V gene TRBV20-1 combines with J gene TRBJ2-3; D could derive from TRBD1 or TRBD2 (5 bases each). V was clipped by 0 bases and J by 0 bases, with 13 bases between them. CDR1 is DFQATT, CDR2 SNEGSKA, per germline (reference sequence). The CDR3 has 16 amino acids. The CDR3 reads CSARDLGTSSTDTQYF. DNA for the CDR3: TGCAGTGCTAGAGATTTAGGGACCTCCAGCACAGATACGCAGTATTTT.

The V and J genes are TRBV10-3 and TRBJ2-2; D is unresolved. The CDR3 runs to 16 residues. V dropped 3 bases and J dropped 2 bases, with 13 bases sitting between them. Per the germline V gene, CDR1 is ENHRY and CDR2 is SYGVKD. CDR3 amino acids: CAISELTAANTGELFF. The CDR3 nucleotides are TGTGCCATCAGTGAATTGACCGCAGCTAACACCGGGGAGCTGTTTTTT.

This clonotype has just a few counts. CDR3 sequence: CSVMGRRGTDTQYF. The CDR3 DNA sequence: TGCAGCGTCATGGGCAGGCGGGGAACAGATACGCAGTATTTT. V and J are TRBV29-1 and TRBJ2-3, with D possibly being TRBD2 (6 bases). Trimming took off 6 bases at V and 3 bases at J, with 16 bases between the two ends. CDR1 and CDR2 from the germline V gene are SQVTM and ANQGSEA. The CDR3 spans 14 residues.